The 9 T cell receptor beta chains below come from one sample, sequenced in a study of CD8+ T cells in alopecia areata. Investigators isolated RNA and reverse transcribed it into cDNA to act as the sequencing template. The repertoire was sequenced with immunoSEQ multiplex PCR; TCRdb's copy has only in-frame clones and lacks some. The sample consists of 150,000 to 200,000 clones, approximately 59% of them appearing once. Sequencing used CD4+ T cells sorted from blood, obtained at week 0. The source of these receptors is a human donor with alopecia areata.

V gene TRBV29-1 combines with J gene TRBJ1-1, with D unclear. Germline CDR1 SQVTM, CDR2 ANQGSEA. The V end was cut by 5 bases, the J end by 8 bases, with 12 bases between. This CDR3 is built from 11 residues. The CDR3 region has the DNA TGCAGCGTTAAACACGGTCGAGAAGCTTTCTTT. Protein product: CSVKHGREAFF.

V is TRBV19 and J is TRBJ2-7; perhaps TRBD2 as D (6 bases). Germline values: CDR1 LNHDA, CDR2 SQIVND (reference sequence). The CDR3 length is 13 residues. Trimming shortened V by 4 bases and J by 6 bases, and 13 bases separated the two germline ends. This CDR3 reads CASSRGWRAEQYF. CDR3 nucleotide sequence: TGTGCCAGTAGTAGAGGGTGGAGGGCCGAGCAGTACTTC.

This clone turned up a few times. The V call is TRBV29-1, the J call TRBJ2-7; possible D gene TRBD1, 5 bases. The CDR3 length is 14 residues. V lost 3 bases, J lost 4 bases, and 16 bases lay in between. The germline gives CDR1 SQVTM, CDR2 ANQGSEA. CDR3 nucleotides: TGCAGCGTTGAGAGGACACCGATTCTGTACGAGCAGTACTTC. Translated, it gives CSVERTPILYEQYF.

This clone showed up just a few times. V gene TRBV7-8 combines with J gene TRBJ1-6, with a possible D match to TRBD1 (6 bases). This CDR3 has 15 amino acids. Looked up from germline, CDR1 is SGHVS and CDR2 is FQNEAQ. V was cut by 5 bases and J by 6 bases, with 14 bases left in between. The CDR3 loop is CASSLTGKGNSPLHF. CDR3 nucleotides: TGTGCCAGCAGCCTTACAGGGAAGGGTAATTCACCCCTCCACTTT. Based on the CDR3 plus reference TRBV7-8 and TRBJ1-6, the full variable domain is GAGVSQSPRYKVAKRGQDVALRCDPISGHVSLFWYQQALGQGPEFLTYFQNEAQLDKSGLPSDRFFAERPEGSVSTLKIQRTQQEDSAVYLCASSLTGKGNSPLHFGNGTRLTVT.

The chain has TRBV2 and TRBJ1-5; D call uncertain. This CDR3 comprises 11 residues. Trimming left V 7 bases short and J 7 bases short, with 8 bases between. The germline CDR1 and CDR2 sequences are SNHLY and FYNNEI. This CDR3 is CASMLEQPQHF. The CDR3 DNA reads TGTGCCAGCATGCTTGAACAGCCCCAGCATTTT.

The chain links TRBV29-1 to TRBJ2-2, with 8 bases identical to TRBD1. The CDR3 loop spans 13 amino acids. The J segment lost 2 bases and the V segment lost 6 bases, leaving 2 bases of the junction unmatched. The germline V gene has CDR1 SQVTM and CDR2 ANQGSEA. CDR3 DNA sequence: TGCAGCGTGGGACAGGTCAACACCGGGGAGCTGTTTTTT. Residues: CSVGQVNTGELFF.

The chain joins TRBV29-1 to TRBJ2-3; D is unclear. V gave up 4 bases and J gave up 0 bases, with 5 bases separating them. CDR3 size: 12 residues. CDR1 and CDR2 from the germline V gene are SQVTM and ANQGSEA. In DNA, the CDR3 is TGCAGCGTTGTGCTCAGCACAGATACGCAGTATTTT. Its translation is CSVVLSTDTQYF.

This clone was seen once. The gene calls are TRBV7-9 and TRBJ2-2, with 14 nucleotides matching TRBD2. The length of the CDR3 is 16 residues. Germline trimming cut 5 bases from V and 6 bases from J; bases unmatched to any gene: 5. Germline CDR1 reads SEHNR; CDR2 reads FQNEAQ (reference sequence). The CDR3 DNA sequence: TGTGCCAGCAGCCGCCCGGGACTAGCGGGGGCCGGGGAGCTGTTTTTT. It is translated as CASSRPGLAGAGELFF. The full variable domain, with the rest looked up from reference TRBV7-9 and TRBJ2-2, is DTGVSQNPRHKITKRGQNVTFRCDPISEHNRLYWYRQTLGQGPEFLTYFQNEAQLEKSRLLSDRFSAERPKGSFSTLEIQRTEQGDSAMYLCASSRPGLAGAGELFFGEGSRLTVL.

CDR3 loop: CASSFPDIQYF. The CDR3 DNA is TGTGCCAGCAGCTTCCCGGACATTCAGTACTTC. V and J are TRBV11-2 and TRBJ2-4; D ambiguous. Per germline, CDR1 SGHAT and CDR2 FQNNGV. This CDR3 comprises 11 residues. Trimming cost V 3 bases and J 8 bases, with 5 bases left between them.